The 17 T cell receptor beta chains below come from one sample, sequenced in a study of blood T cell repertoires in COVID-19 (dated by TCRdb to 2020 to 2022). Receptor libraries were prepared by the immunoSEQ multiplex PCR assay. TCRdb's version of the immuneACCESS table is confined to in-frame rearrangements and falls short of the full clone set. An unresolved V gene accounts for under half of the shortfall where checked; the remainder is of unknown origin. Counted in this sample were more than 85,000 clones; under 85% of them appeared once. Around 22% of the sample rests with the top ten. Material for sequencing was peripheral blood. Receptors were obtained from a man aged 70 or older with acute or convalescent COVID-19.

This clone appeared a few times. The rearrangement links TRBV18 to TRBJ1-5; no reliable D call. Trimming pared 6 bases from V and 7 bases from J, leaving 13 bases between. The CDR3 has 13 amino acids. CDR1 KGHSH and CDR2 LQKENI come from the germline V gene. The CDR3 sequence: CASSKDYRQPQHF. CDR3 DNA sequence: TGTGCCAGCTCCAAGGACTACCGGCAGCCCCAGCATTTT. Using reference TRBV18 and TRBJ1-5 for the parts outside the CDR3, the full variable domain is NAGVMQNPRHLVRRRGQEARLRCSPMKGHSHVYWYRQLPEEGLKFMVYLQKENIIDESGMPKERFSAEFPKEGPSILRIQQVVRGDSAAYFCASSKDYRQPQHFGDGTRLSIL.

The DNA for the CDR3 is TGCGCCAGCAGCTATTTAGCGGGAGGGAGCACAGATACGCAGTATTTT. As protein: CASSYLAGGSTDTQYF. This sequence joins TRBV5-1 and TRBJ2-3; 11 positions match TRBD2. The CDR3 is made up of 16 amino acids. The V and J ends lost 3 bases and 0 bases, in that order; junction bases with no gene match: 3. Germline CDR1 and CDR2: SGHRS and YFSETQ.

The chain carries TRBV30 and TRBJ2-1; TRBD2 matches 9 bases. Germline V gene lookup returns CDR1 GTSNPN and CDR2 SVGIG (reference sequence). CDR3 length: 13 amino acids. The trim removed 5 bases at V and 4 bases at J, leaving 3 bases unmatched. The CDR3 here is CAWATSGYNEQFF. The CDR3 nucleotides are TGTGCCTGGGCGACTAGCGGATACAATGAGCAGTTCTTC.

The J gene is TRBJ1-2, the V gene TRBV28; D is uncertain. Germline V lookup: CDR1 MDHEN, CDR2 SYDVKM. Trimming shortened V by 10 bases and J by 0 bases, and 9 bases separated the two germline ends. CDR3 size: 12 residues. The CDR3 DNA reads as TGTGCCACGACTACGGCTAACTATGGCTACACCTTC. Its translation is CATTTANYGYTF.

The chain combines TRBV9 with TRBJ2-3; TRBD1 agrees at 9 bases. V trimming: 3 bases; J trimming: 7 bases; junction bases outside the gene matches: 6. The CDR3 totals 14 residues. Germline CDR1 reads SGDLS; CDR2 reads YYNGEE. CDR3 sequence: CASSGPGQGYTQYF. The CDR3 region has the DNA TGTGCCAGCAGCGGACCGGGACAGGGATATACGCAGTATTTT.

The V gene is TRBV10-3, the J gene TRBJ2-3, with TRBD2 matching 10 bases. Trimming removed 3 bases from V and 4 bases from J; junction bases left unmatched: 4. Germline CDR1 and CDR2: ENHRY and SYGVKD. The CDR3 consists of 15 residues. The CDR3 coding sequence is TGTGCCATCAGTGATCTAGCGGGAGCCCCAGATACGCAGTATTTT. Protein: CAISDLAGAPDTQYF.

This clone was detected only a few times. The chain recombines TRBV5-1 with TRBJ2-7; 7 positions match TRBD1. Germline CDR1 and CDR2: SGHRS and YFSETQ. V gave up 1 base and J gave up 2 bases; unmatched junction bases: 12. The length of the CDR3 is 17 residues. DNA for the CDR3: TGCGCCAGCAGCTTGACCGGGACAGTCTTCTTTCCCTACGAGCAGTACTTC. It codes for CASSLTGTVFFPYEQYF.

The chain recombines TRBV5-1 with TRBJ2-7; possibly TRBD1 for D (6 bases). The CDR3 consists of 13 residues. V was pared by 1 base and J by 3 bases, with 8 bases between. Per the germline V gene, CDR1 is SGHRS and CDR2 is YFSETQ. The CDR3 region has the DNA TGCGCCAGCAGCTTGAACAGGGACTACGAGCAGTACTTC. This sequence encodes CASSLNRDYEQYF.

The V gene is TRBV5-1, the J gene TRBJ2-7, with 9 bases aligning to TRBD1. Trimming took 4 bases from V and 4 from J; bases not matched to a gene: 9. This CDR3 is built from 15 residues. From germline, CDR1 is SGHRS and CDR2 YFSETQ. The CDR3 here is CASSNLGTGPYEQYF. The CDR3 DNA reads as TGCGCCAGCAGCAACTTAGGGACAGGGCCATACGAGCAGTACTTC.

This chain connects TRBV5-4 to TRBJ1-2, with D possibly matching TRBD1 (6 bases). The germline V gene has CDR1 SGHNT and CDR2 YYREEE (reference sequence). Deletions cut 4 bases from V and 3 bases from J, with 25 bases between. The CDR3 has 18 amino acids. The CDR3 DNA reads as TGTGCCAGCAGCGACGCACGAACCGGGACCCCAGGGGACTATGGCTACACCTTC. As protein: CASSDARTGTPGDYGYTF.

The chain recombines TRBV30 with TRBJ1-2; possibly TRBD1 for D (6 bases). Trimming took off 3 bases at V and 2 bases at J, with 13 bases between the two ends. Germline-derived CDR1 and CDR2 are GTSNPN and SVGIG (reference sequence). This CDR3 comprises 14 residues. The CDR3: CAWRGGRGNYGYTF. CDR3 sequence (DNA): TGTGCCTGGAGGGGCGGCAGGGGCAACTATGGCTACACCTTC.

This sequence joins TRBV2 and TRBJ1-5; possible D gene TRBD1, 5 bases. Trimming left V 6 bases short and J 7 bases short, with 13 bases between. Looked up from germline, CDR1 is SNHLY and CDR2 is FYNNEI. The CDR3 sequence is 13 residues long. The CDR3 sequence: CASRGGSEQPQHF. For the CDR3, the DNA is TGTGCCAGCAGGGGGGGGAGTGAGCAGCCCCAGCATTTT.

The CDR3 DNA reads TGCGCCAGCAGCTTGCCAAATCAGTTGAACACTGAAGCTTTCTTT. It specifies CASSLPNQLNTEAFF. The chain joins TRBV5-1 to TRBJ1-1; D unresolved. CDR3 length: 15 residues. Germline CDR1 and CDR2: SGHRS and YFSETQ. Trimming removed 1 base at V and 0 bases at J, with 10 bases between.

The chain links TRBV5-1 to TRBJ2-7; perhaps TRBD1 as D (5 bases). The CDR3 contains 13 residues. Germline assignment: CDR1 SGHRS and CDR2 YFSETQ. The V gene lost 3 bases and the J gene lost 1 base, with 8 bases spanning the gap. The CDR3 DNA follows: TGCGCCAGCAGCTCGGACACTTCCTACGAGCAGTACTTC. As protein: CASSSDTSYEQYF.

The V and J genes are TRBV7-8 and TRBJ2-2; no reliable D call. Trimming removed 4 bases at V and 1 base at J, with 4 bases between. Per germline, CDR1 SGHVS and CDR2 FQNEAQ. The CDR3 loop spans 13 amino acids. CDR3 in amino acids: CASSSRNTGELFF. In DNA form, the CDR3 reads TGTGCCAGCAGCTCCAGGAACACCGGGGAGCTGTTTTTT.

As DNA, the CDR3 is TGTGCCACTACCACTAGGTACGAGCAGTACTTC. This gives the protein CATTTRYEQYF. The V gene is TRBV6-6, the J gene TRBJ2-7; TRBD2 is a possible D gene (5 bases). CDR1 is MNHNY, CDR2 SVGAGI, per germline (reference sequence). The CDR3 totals 11 residues. V was trimmed by 10 bases and J by 4 bases, leaving 11 bases between them.

The rearrangement uses TRBV11-3 and TRBJ2-1; 12 nucleotides match TRBD2. CDR1 SGHNT and CDR2 YENEEA come from the germline V gene. V gave up 2 bases and J gave up 7 bases; unmatched junction bases: 3. The CDR3 sequence is 15 residues long. CDR3 nucleotide sequence: TGTGCCAGCAGCTTATATGGACTAGCGGGAAATGAGCAGTTCTTC. It is translated as CASSLYGLAGNEQFF.